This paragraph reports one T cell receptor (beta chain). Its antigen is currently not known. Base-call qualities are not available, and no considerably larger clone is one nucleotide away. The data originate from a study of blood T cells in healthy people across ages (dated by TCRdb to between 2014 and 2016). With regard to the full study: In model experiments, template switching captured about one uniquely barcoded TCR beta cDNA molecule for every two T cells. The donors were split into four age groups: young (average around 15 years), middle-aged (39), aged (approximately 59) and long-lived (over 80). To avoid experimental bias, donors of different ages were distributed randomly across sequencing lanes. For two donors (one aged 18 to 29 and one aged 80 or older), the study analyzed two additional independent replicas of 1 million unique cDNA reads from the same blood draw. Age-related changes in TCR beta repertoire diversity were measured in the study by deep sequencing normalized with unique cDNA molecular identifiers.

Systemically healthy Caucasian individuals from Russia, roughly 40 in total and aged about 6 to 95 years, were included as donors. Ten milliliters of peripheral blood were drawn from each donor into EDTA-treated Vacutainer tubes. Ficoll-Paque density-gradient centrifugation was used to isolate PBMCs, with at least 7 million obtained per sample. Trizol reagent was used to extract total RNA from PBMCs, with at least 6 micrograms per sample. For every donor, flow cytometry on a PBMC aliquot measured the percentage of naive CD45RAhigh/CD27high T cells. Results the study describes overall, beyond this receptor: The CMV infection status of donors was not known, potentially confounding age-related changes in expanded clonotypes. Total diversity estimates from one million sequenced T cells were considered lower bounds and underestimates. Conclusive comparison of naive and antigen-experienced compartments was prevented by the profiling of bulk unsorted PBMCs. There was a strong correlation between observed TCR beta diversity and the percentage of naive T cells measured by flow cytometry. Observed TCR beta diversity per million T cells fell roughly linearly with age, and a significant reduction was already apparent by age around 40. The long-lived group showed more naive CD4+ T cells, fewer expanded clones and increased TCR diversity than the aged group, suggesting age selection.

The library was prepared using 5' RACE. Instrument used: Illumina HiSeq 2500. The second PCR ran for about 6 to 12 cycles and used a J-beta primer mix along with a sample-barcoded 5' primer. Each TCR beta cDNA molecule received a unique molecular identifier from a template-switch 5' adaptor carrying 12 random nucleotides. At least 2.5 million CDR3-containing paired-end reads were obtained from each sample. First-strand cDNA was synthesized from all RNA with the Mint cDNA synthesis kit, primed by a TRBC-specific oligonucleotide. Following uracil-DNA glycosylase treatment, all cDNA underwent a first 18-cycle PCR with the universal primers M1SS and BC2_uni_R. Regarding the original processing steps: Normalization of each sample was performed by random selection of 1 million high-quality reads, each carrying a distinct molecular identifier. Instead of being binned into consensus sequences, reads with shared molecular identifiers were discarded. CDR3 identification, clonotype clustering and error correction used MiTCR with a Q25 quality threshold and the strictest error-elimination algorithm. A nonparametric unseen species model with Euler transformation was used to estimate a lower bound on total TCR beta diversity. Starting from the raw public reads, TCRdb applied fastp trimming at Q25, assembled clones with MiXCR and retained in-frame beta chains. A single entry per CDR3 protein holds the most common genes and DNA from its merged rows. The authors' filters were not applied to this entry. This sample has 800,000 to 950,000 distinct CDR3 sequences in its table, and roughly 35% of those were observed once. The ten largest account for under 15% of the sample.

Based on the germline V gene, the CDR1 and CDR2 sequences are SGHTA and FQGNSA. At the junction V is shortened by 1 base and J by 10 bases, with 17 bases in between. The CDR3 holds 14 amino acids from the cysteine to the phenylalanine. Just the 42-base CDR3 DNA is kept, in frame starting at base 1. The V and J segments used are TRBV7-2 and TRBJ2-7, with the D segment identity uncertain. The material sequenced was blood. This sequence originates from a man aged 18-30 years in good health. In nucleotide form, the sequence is TGTGCCAGCAGCTTAGGCGGCGGCTTAGGACCCCAGTACTTC. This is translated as CASSLGGGLGPQYF.